This TCR beta chain stems from a study of T cell repertoires in urothelial bladder cancer. Study observations and caveats: Median T cells were roughly 5,000 in carcinoma and roughly 25,000 in benign specimens.

This CDR3 has 15 amino acids. CDR1 is SGHTA and CDR2 is FQGNSA in the germline V gene. V dropped 3 bases and J dropped 4 bases, with 16 bases sitting between them. Of note for this clone: Its specificity is not known.

The repertoire was sequenced with immunoSEQ multiplex PCR; TCRdb's copy has only in-frame clones and lacks some. The sample records around 11,000 clones, about two thirds being singletons. The receptor comes from a human donor with a benign inflammatory bladder lesion. The rearrangement links TRBV7-2 to TRBJ2-7; D gene unclear. What was sequenced was tumor-infiltrating cells from bladder cancer. The CDR3 DNA reads as TGTGCCAGCAGCTTGATTGCTCTGGGCAGTTACGAGCAGTACTTC. This encodes CASSLIALGSYEQYF.